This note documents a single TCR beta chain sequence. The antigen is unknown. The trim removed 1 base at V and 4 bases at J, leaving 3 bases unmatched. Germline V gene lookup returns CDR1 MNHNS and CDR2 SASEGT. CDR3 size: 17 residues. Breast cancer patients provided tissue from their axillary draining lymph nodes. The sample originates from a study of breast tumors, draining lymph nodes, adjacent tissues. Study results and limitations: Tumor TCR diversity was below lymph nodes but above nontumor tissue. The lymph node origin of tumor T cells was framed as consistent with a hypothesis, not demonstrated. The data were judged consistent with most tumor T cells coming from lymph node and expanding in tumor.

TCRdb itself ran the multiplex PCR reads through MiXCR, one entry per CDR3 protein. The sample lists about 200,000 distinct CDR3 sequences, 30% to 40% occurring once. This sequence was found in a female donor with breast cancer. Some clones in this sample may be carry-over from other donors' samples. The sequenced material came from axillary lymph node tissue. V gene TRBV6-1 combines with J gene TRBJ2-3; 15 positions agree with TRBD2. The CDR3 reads CASSEERTSGRADTQYF. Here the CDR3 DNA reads TGTGCCAGCAGTGAAGAGAGGACTAGCGGGAGGGCAGATACGCAGTATTTT.